These 21 T cell receptor beta chains share one sample of origin, sequenced in a study of beta chain features in type 1 diabetes. Reverse transcribing all isolated RNA meant expressed TCRB transcripts were sequenced. The data were produced by immunoSEQ multiplex PCR, yet TCRdb's version contains in-frame clones alone and is incomplete. Of over 500,000 clones listed, around a sixth are singletons. Sequenced: naive CD4+ T cells from blood. The source of these receptors is a man aged 18 to 35 in good health.

This clone was counted only a few times. The rearrangement joins TRBV7-9 to TRBJ1-1, with 7 bases aligning to TRBD1. Per germline, CDR1 SEHNR and CDR2 FQNEAQ (reference sequence). This CDR3 is 15 amino acids long. With 5 bases clipped from V and 0 bases from J, the junction kept 6 bases outside the gene matches. CDR3 sequence reads: CASSNGQVLNTEAFF. DNA for the CDR3: TGTGCCAGCAGCAACGGACAGGTTTTGAACACTGAAGCTTTCTTT.

J is TRBJ2-3 and V is TRBV6-1; TRBD1 matches at 7 bases. V dropped 4 bases and J dropped 2; count of bases not matched to a gene: 3. Germline CDR1 and CDR2: MNHNS and SASEGT. This CDR3 is built from 14 residues. CDR3 region: CASSGDRATDTQYF. The CDR3 DNA reads as TGTGCCAGCAGTGGAGACAGGGCCACAGATACGCAGTATTTT.

V gene TRBV7-8 combines with J gene TRBJ1-4; D possibly corresponds to TRBD1 (5 bases). CDR3 length equals 15 residues. Trimming cost V 5 bases and J 7 bases, with 17 bases left between them. Germline V gene sequence: CDR1 SGHVS, CDR2 FQNEAQ. The DNA for the CDR3 is TGTGCCAGCAGCGCCTTGGGCCAGGGAGGTGAAAAACTGTTTTTT. Amino acid sequence: CASSALGQGGEKLFF.

This chain joins TRBV6-4 and TRBJ2-1, with 9 bases lining up with TRBD1. This CDR3 is built from 14 residues. Germline V CDR1 and CDR2: MRHNA, SNTAGT. Trimming removed 4 bases from V and 10 bases from J; junction bases left unmatched: 8. CDR3 nucleotide sequence: TGTGCCAGCAGTGGGGGACAGGGTTCTTCAGAGCAGTTCTTC. It specifies CASSGGQGSSEQFF.

This clone was observed a handful of times. The chain is built from TRBV9 and TRBJ2-5; 13 nucleotides agree with TRBD2. The CDR3 extends over 16 amino acids. Germline V gene sequence: CDR1 SGDLS, CDR2 YYNGEE. J gave up 5 bases and V 3 bases, and 7 bases lay outside the gene matches. This CDR3 reads CASSAGLAGVMETQYF. The DNA for the CDR3 is TGTGCCAGCAGCGCCGGACTAGCGGGAGTAATGGAGACCCAGTACTTC.

The chain links TRBV5-6 to TRBJ2-1; D may be TRBD1 or TRBD2 (5 bases each). In germline, CDR1 is SGHDT, CDR2 YYEEEE. Trimming took off 4 bases at V and 6 bases at J, with 17 bases between the two ends. The CDR3 sequence is 15 residues long. CDR3 residues: CASSTTGTQVNEQFF. The CDR3 coding sequence is TGTGCCAGCAGCACGACCGGGACCCAAGTCAATGAGCAGTTCTTC.

This clone was counted only a few times. V and J are TRBV7-3 and TRBJ2-5, with D possibly TRBD1 on 5 matching bases. The CDR3 loop spans 14 amino acids. Trimming cost V 5 bases and J 5 bases, with 15 bases left between them. The germline V gene has CDR1 SGHTA and CDR2 FQGTGA. The CDR3 sequence is CASSPLGPGETQYF. The CDR3 DNA is TGTGCCAGCAGCCCACTTGGGCCAGGGGAGACCCAGTACTTC.

This chain joins TRBV10-3 and TRBJ1-1, with 9 nucleotides matching TRBD1. Germline trimming cut 5 bases from V and 10 bases from J; bases unmatched to any gene: 11. Germline-derived CDR1 and CDR2 are ENHRY and SYGVKD. The CDR3 length is 14 residues. CDR3 nucleotide sequence: TGTGCCATCAGTACCACAGGGGGCGGCCAGGGAGCTTTCTTT. It yields the protein CAISTTGGGQGAFF.

The chain combines TRBV4-1 with TRBJ2-7; no reliable D call. Germline lookup yields CDR1 MGHRA and CDR2 YSYEKL. The CDR3 has 14 residues. Trimming took off 2 bases at V and 7 bases at J, with 15 bases between the two ends. CDR3 in amino acids: CASSQLSLSLEQYF. CDR3 in DNA: TGCGCCAGCAGCCAATTATCCCTCTCGTTGGAGCAGTACTTC.

The chain uses TRBV7-2 and TRBJ2-7; TRBD2 matches 7 bases. Germline CDR1 SGHTA, CDR2 FQGNSA. Unmatched junction bases numbered 6, after V lost 2 bases and J lost 5 bases. The CDR3 is 14 amino acids. The CDR3 spells CASSLSLAVHEQYF. The CDR3 DNA is TGTGCCAGCAGCTTAAGTCTAGCGGTACACGAGCAGTACTTC.

This chain uses TRBV5-4 with TRBJ2-1; 9 nucleotides align to TRBD1. The trim removed 1 base at V and 5 bases at J, leaving 13 bases unmatched. The CDR3 extends over 18 amino acids. Germline V lookup: CDR1 SGHNT, CDR2 YYREEE (reference sequence). CDR3 in amino acids: CASSLKEVPGTGNNEQFF. The CDR3 DNA reads TGTGCCAGCAGCTTGAAAGAGGTCCCCGGGACAGGGAACAATGAGCAGTTCTTC. The full variable domain, in which reference TRBV5-4 and TRBJ2-1 provide the parts outside the CDR3, is ETGVTQSPTHLIKTRGQQVTLRCSSQSGHNTVSWYQQALGQGPQFIFQYYREEENGRGNFPPRFSGLQFPNYSSELNVNALELDDSALYLCASSLKEVPGTGNNEQFFGPGTRLTVL.

This chain links TRBV7-2 with TRBJ2-5, with D hard to call. V shed 5 bases and J shed 3 bases, with 13 bases lying between them. Germline lookup yields CDR1 SGHTA and CDR2 FQGNSA. The CDR3 runs to 14 residues. The CDR3 here is CASSPTFSKETQYF. The CDR3 coding sequence is TGTGCCAGCAGCCCGACGTTTTCAAAAGAGACCCAGTACTTC.

This clone was seen a handful of times. The chain combines TRBV28 with TRBJ1-3, with D unresolved. This CDR3 has 13 amino acids. V lost 1 base and J 9 bases, leaving 10 bases between the germline ends. CDR1 MDHEN and CDR2 SYDVKM come from the germline V gene. CDR3 sequence (DNA): TGTGCCAGCAGTTTATTCGTTCCGGGCACCATATATTTT. It is translated as CASSLFVPGTIYF.

V is TRBV27 and J is TRBJ2-5; D is unresolved. The tail of the sequence fits TRBJ2-7 better, so the J call may be wrong. The germline CDR1 and CDR2 sequences are MNHEY and SMNVEV (reference sequence). This CDR3 has 13 residues. Written as DNA, the CDR3 is TGTGCCAGCAGTTCGCAAGAAGTCTACGAGCAGTACTTC. It encodes CASSSQEVYEQYF.

This clone was seen only a few times. This sample also contains other DNA sequences that code for the same CDR3. This CDR3 reads CASSPIVDLYEQYF. The CDR3, as DNA: TGTGCCAGCAGCCCCATTGTAGACCTCTACGAGCAGTACTTC. This chain joins TRBV4-2 and TRBJ2-7; no clear D gene. This CDR3 comprises 14 residues. Germline V gene sequence: CDR1 LGHNA, CDR2 YNFKEQ. V was shortened by 4 bases and J by 3 bases, with 13 bases between the two germline ends.

The chain combines TRBV11-3 with TRBJ2-1; 10 nucleotides align to TRBD1. Germline values: CDR1 SGHNT, CDR2 YENEEA. J lost 3 bases, V lost 5 bases, and 4 bases had no gene match. CDR3 length: 15 amino acids. The CDR3 DNA sequence: TGTGCCAGCAGCCCGGGACAGGGGATCTACAATGAGCAGTTCTTC. This gives the protein CASSPGQGIYNEQFF.

This chain's CDR3 is CSGRTGPNEQYF. The CDR3 DNA is TGCAGCGGGAGGACAGGGCCCAACGAGCAGTACTTC. The V and J genes are TRBV29-1 and TRBJ2-7; 8 nucleotides align to TRBD1. Germline values: CDR1 SQVTM, CDR2 ANQGSEA. V was clipped by 7 bases and J by 5 bases; unmatched bases: 7. This CDR3 has 12 amino acids.

The chain is built from TRBV5-4 and TRBJ2-3; either TRBD1 or TRBD2 may supply D (7 bases each). V was cut by 7 bases and J by 3 bases, with 18 bases left in between. The length of the CDR3 is 15 residues. Per the germline V gene, CDR1 is SGHNT and CDR2 is YYREEE (reference sequence). The CDR3 nucleotides read TGTGCCAGCGTCAGGGGGGGGCCTACGACAGATACGCAGTATTTT. Translated: CASVRGGPTTDTQYF. The complete variable domain, with remaining parts taken from reference TRBV5-4 and TRBJ2-3, reads ETGVTQSPTHLIKTRGQQVTLRCSSQSGHNTVSWYQQALGQGPQFIFQYYREEENGRGNFPPRFSGLQFPNYSSELNVNALELDDSALYLCASVRGGPTTDTQYFGPGTRLTVL.

The chain couples TRBV4-3 to TRBJ1-4; D not resolved. From germline, CDR1 is LGHNA and CDR2 YSLEER. CDR3 length: 15 residues. V dropped 1 base and J dropped 4 bases, with 10 bases sitting between them. In DNA form, the CDR3 reads TGCGCCAGCAGCCAAGTCGGCCGGATTAATGAAAAACTGTTTTTT. Translation gives CASSQVGRINEKLFF.

The chain carries TRBV25-1 and TRBJ1-2; no clear D gene. Trimming removed 4 bases at V and 5 bases at J, with 11 bases between. Germline CDR1 is MGHDK and CDR2 is SYGVNS. This CDR3 spans 13 amino acids. The CDR3 nucleotides read TGTGCCAGCAGTGGTAGGGCAGGATATGGCTACACCTTC. It yields the protein CASSGRAGYGYTF.

This sequence joins TRBV19 and TRBJ1-2; no clear D gene. The V end was cut by 6 bases, the J end by 2 bases, with 10 bases between. This CDR3 is built from 13 residues. CDR1 is LNHDA, CDR2 SQIVND, per germline (reference sequence). CDR3 residues: CASRRVGNYGYTF. CDR3 coding DNA: TGTGCCAGTAGGAGGGTCGGAAACTATGGCTACACCTTC.